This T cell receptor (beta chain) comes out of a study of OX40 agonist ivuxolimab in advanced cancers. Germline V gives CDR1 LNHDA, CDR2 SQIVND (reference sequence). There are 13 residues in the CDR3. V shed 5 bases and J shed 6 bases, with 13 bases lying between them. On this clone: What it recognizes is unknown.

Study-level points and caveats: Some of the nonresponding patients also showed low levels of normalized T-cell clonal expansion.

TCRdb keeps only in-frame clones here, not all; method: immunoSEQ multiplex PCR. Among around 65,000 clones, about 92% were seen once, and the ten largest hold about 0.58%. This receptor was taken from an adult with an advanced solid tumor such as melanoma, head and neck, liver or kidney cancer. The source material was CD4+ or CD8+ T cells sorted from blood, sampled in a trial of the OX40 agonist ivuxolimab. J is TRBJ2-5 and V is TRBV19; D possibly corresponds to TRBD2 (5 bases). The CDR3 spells CASSPGLLQTQYF. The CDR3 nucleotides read TGTGCCAGTAGTCCAGGACTCCTCCAGACCCAGTACTTC. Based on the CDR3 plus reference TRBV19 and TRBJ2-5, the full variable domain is DGGITQSPKYLFRKEGQNVTLSCEQNLNHDAMYWYRQDPGQGLRLIYYSQIVNDFQKGDIAEGYSVSREKKESFPLTVTSAQKNPTAFYLCASSPGLLQTQYFGPGTRLLVL.